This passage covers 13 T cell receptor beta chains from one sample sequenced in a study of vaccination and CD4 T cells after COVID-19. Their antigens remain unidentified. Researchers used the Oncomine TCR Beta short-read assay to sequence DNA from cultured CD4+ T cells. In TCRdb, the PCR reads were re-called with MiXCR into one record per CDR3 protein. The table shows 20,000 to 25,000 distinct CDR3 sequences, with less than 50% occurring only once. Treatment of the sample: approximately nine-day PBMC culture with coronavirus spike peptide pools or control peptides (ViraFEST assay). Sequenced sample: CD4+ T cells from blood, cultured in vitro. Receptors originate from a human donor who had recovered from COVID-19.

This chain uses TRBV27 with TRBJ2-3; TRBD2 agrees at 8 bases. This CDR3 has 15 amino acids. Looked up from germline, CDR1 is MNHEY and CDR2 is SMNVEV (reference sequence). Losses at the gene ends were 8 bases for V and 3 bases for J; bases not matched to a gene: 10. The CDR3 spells CASLPPGGGTDTQYF. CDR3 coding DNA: TGTGCCAGCTTGCCACCGGGAGGGGGGACAGATACGCAGTATTTT.

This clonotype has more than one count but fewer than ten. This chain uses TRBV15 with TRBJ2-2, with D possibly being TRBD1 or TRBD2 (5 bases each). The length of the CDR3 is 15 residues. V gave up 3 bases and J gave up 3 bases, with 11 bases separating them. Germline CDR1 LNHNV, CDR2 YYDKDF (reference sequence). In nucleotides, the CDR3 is TGTGCCACCAGCAGCCGGGACCGATACACCGGGGAGCTGTTTTTT. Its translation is CATSSRDRYTGELFF.

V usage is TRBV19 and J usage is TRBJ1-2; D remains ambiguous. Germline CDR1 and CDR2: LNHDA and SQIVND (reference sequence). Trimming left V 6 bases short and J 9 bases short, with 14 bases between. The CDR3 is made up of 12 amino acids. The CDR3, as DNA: TGTGCCAGTAGGGAAGGGCCTCGGAGCTACACCTTC. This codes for CASREGPRSYTF.

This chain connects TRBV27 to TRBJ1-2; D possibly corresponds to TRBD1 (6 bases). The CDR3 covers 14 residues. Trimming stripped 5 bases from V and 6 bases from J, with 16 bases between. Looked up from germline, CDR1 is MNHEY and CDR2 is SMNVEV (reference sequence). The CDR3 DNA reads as TGTGCCAGCAGTCCCGGACAGCCACCGCATGGCTACACCTTC. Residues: CASSPGQPPHGYTF.

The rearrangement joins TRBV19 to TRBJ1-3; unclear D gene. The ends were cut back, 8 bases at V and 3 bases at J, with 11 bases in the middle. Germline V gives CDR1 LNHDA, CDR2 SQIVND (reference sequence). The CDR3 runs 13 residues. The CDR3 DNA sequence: TGTGCCAGTCGGGTATTTGGTGGAAACACCATATATTTT. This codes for CASRVFGGNTIYF.

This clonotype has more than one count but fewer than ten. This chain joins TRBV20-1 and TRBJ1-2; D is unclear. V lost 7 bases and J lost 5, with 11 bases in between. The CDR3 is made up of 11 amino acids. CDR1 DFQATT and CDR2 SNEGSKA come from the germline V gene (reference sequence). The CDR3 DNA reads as TGCAGTGTCGGAGGATCATATGGCTACACCTTC. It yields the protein CSVGGSYGYTF.

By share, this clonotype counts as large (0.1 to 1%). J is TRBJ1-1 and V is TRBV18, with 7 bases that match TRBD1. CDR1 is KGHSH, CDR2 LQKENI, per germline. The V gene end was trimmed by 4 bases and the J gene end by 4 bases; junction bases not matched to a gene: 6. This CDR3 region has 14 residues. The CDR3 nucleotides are TGTGCCAGCTCACGGGACAGCTGGGGCACTGAAGCTTTCTTT. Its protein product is CASSRDSWGTEAFF.

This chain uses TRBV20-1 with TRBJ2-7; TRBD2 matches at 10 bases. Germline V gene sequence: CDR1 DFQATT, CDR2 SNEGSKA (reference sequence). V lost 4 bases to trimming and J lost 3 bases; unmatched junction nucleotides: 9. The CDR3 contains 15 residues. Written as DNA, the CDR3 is TGCAGTGCTACCCAAGCGACTAGCGGGTACTACGAGCAGTACTTC. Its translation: CSATQATSGYYEQYF.

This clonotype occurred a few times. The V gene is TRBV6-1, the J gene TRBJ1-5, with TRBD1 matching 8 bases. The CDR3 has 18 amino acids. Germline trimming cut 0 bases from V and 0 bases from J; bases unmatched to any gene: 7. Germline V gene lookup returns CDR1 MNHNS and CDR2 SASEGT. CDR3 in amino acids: CASSEARRGPYSNQPQHF. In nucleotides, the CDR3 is TGTGCCAGCAGTGAAGCGCGCAGGGGGCCCTATAGCAATCAGCCCCAGCATTTT.

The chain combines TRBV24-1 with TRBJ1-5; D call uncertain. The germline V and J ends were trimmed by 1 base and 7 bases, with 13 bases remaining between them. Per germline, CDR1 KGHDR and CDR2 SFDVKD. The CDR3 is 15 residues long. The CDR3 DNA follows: TGTGCCACCAGTGATTTTGCACACCGAGGCCAGCCCCAGCATTTT. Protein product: CATSDFAHRGQPQHF.

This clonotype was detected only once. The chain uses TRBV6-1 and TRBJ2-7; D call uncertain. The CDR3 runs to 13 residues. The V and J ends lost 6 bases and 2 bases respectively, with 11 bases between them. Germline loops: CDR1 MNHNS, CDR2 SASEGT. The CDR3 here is CASRGSSAYEQYF. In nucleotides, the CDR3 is TGTGCCAGCAGAGGCAGTTCTGCCTACGAGCAGTACTTC.

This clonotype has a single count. CDR3 sequence reads: CAISLPPGRERTGELFF. The CDR3 DNA reads as TGTGCCATCAGCCTTCCCCCGGGACGGGAGCGTACCGGGGAGCTGTTTTTT. The V and J genes are TRBV10-3 and TRBJ2-2; a weak D match, TRBD2 (6 bases). Germline V gene lookup returns CDR1 ENHRY and CDR2 SYGVKD. CDR3 length: 17 amino acids. V lost 6 bases and J 5 bases, leaving 22 bases between the germline ends.

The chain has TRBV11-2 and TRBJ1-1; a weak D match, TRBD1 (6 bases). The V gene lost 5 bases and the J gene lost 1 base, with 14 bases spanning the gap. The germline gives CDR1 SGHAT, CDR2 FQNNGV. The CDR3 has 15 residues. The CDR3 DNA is TGTGCCAGCAGCGCGACGGACAGAAAGAACACTGAAGCTTTCTTT. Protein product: CASSATDRKNTEAFF.